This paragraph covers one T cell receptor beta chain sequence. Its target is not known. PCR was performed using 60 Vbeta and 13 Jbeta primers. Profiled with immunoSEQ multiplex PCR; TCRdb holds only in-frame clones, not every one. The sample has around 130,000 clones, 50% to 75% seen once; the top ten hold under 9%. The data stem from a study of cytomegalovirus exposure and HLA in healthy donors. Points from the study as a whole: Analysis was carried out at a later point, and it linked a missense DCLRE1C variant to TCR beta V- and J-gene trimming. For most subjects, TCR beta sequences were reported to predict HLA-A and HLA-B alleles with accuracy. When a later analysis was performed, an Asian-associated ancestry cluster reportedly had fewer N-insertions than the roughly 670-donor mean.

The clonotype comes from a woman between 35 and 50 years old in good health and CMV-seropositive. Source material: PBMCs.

The CDR3 DNA reads as TGTGCCAGCAGCCGACAGGGTTTTGGAAACACCATATATTTT. It translates to CASSRQGFGNTIYF. The chain carries TRBV2 and TRBJ1-3; 7 bases are a match to TRBD1. The CDR3 is 14 residues long. The trim removed 6 bases at V and 3 bases at J, leaving 5 bases unmatched. Germline V CDR1 and CDR2: SNHLY, FYNNEI.